These 27 T cell receptor beta chains share one sample of origin, sequenced in a study of blood T cell repertoires in COVID-19. Repertoires were generated with immunoSEQ multiplex PCR, while TCRdb's copy carries only in-frame clones and drops some. The table lists around 200,000 clones, 70% to 90% of them singletons. Sequencing was done on a sample of PBMCs or T cells enriched from blood (not recorded which). The receptors come from a middle-aged man who had recovered from COVID-19.

This clone was counted ten times or more. V usage is TRBV12-5 and J usage is TRBJ2-3; no reliable D call. Per the germline V gene, CDR1 is LGHNT and CDR2 is FRNRAP. This CDR3 comprises 13 residues. The V and J ends lost 4 bases and 0 bases respectively, with 5 bases between them. The CDR3 DNA reads as TGTGCTAGTGGTTCTTCTAGCACAGATACGCAGTATTTT. This translates into CASGSSSTDTQYF.

J is TRBJ2-1 and V is TRBV11-3; maybe TRBD2 (8 bases). Between the trimmed V and J ends, which lost 4 bases and 8 bases, there was a span of 18 bases. This CDR3 comprises 15 residues. Germline V gene sequence: CDR1 SGHNT, CDR2 YENEEA. The CDR3 bases are TGTGCCAGCAGCTCGCGGGACAGCGGGGGTGATGAGCAGTTCTTC. The encoded protein is CASSSRDSGGDEQFF.

The sample holds one count of this clone. This chain joins TRBV5-5 and TRBJ1-6; D not resolved. Trimming left V 0 bases short and J 10 bases short, with 14 bases between. This CDR3 has 15 amino acids. CDR1 and CDR2 from the germline V gene are SGHKS and YYEKEE (reference sequence). The CDR3 sequence: CASSLVNSLRSPLHF. The CDR3 nucleotides read TGTGCCAGCAGCTTGGTAAACAGCCTAAGGTCACCCCTCCACTTT.

The rearrangement uses TRBV19 and TRBJ2-2, with D perhaps matching TRBD1 (6 bases). Germline V lookup: CDR1 LNHDA, CDR2 SQIVND (reference sequence). This CDR3 region has 15 residues. V was shortened by 7 bases and J by 2 bases, with 14 bases between the two germline ends. The CDR3 here is CASKTRDTNTGELFF. In nucleotides, the CDR3 is TGTGCCAGTAAAACGAGGGACACCAACACCGGGGAGCTGTTTTTT.

The V and J genes are TRBV9 and TRBJ1-2, with D possibly matching TRBD1 (6 bases). Trimming left V 7 bases short and J 4 bases short, with 14 bases between. The CDR3 spans 13 residues. From germline, CDR1 is SGDLS and CDR2 YYNGEE. The CDR3 here is CASGGGPGYGYTF. Here the CDR3 DNA reads TGTGCCAGCGGGGGGGGCCCTGGCTATGGCTACACCTTC.

This clone was counted once. The chain links TRBV4-2 to TRBJ2-3; 9 bases line up with TRBD2. Germline values: CDR1 LGHNA, CDR2 YNFKEQ. The V gene end was trimmed by 1 base and the J gene end by 6 bases; junction bases not matched to a gene: 5. This CDR3 region has 15 residues. CDR3 sequence (DNA): TGTGCCAGCAGCCAAGGCGCGGGGGGGGCGGATACGCAGTATTTT. Translated: CASSQGAGGADTQYF.

This rearrangement joins TRBV10-3 to TRBJ2-7; 7 bases match TRBD2. CDR1 and CDR2 from the germline V gene are ENHRY and SYGVKD. CDR3 length: 15 amino acids. The trim removed 3 bases at V and 3 bases at J, leaving 8 bases unmatched. The CDR3 region has the DNA TGTGCCATCAGTGACCCGAGCGGGGTTCACTACGAGCAGTACTTC. This encodes CAISDPSGVHYEQYF.

This clone was seen once. Mismatch with germline at one junction end may stem from a read error. The chain combines TRBV24-1 with TRBJ2-2, with a weak D call TRBD1 (7 bases). This CDR3 has 13 residues. From germline, CDR1 is KGHDR and CDR2 SFDVKD. The CDR3 DNA reads TGTGCCACCCGTGACAGGGAGGCCGGGGAGCTGTTTTTT. Protein product: CATRDREAGELFF.

This chain joins TRBV30 and TRBJ1-2; 7 nucleotides match TRBD1. The CDR3 length is 13 residues. Germline-derived CDR1 and CDR2 are GTSNPN and SVGIG (reference sequence). Trimming at V came to 3 bases and at J to 5 bases, leaving 6 bases not matched to a gene. CDR3 in DNA: TGTGCCTGGAGCCCCAGGGGGAATTATGGCTACACCTTC. Translating gives CAWSPRGNYGYTF.

This clone was recorded a few times. The chain recombines TRBV6-6 with TRBJ1-3, with unresolved D. Germline loops: CDR1 MNHNY, CDR2 SVGAGI (reference sequence). The CDR3 has 13 residues. Between the trimmed V and J ends, which lost 6 bases and 3 bases, there was a span of 9 bases. Here the CDR3 reads CASRPPSGNTIYF. As DNA, the CDR3 is TGTGCCAGCAGACCCCCCAGTGGAAACACCATATATTTT.

The rearrangement joins TRBV3-1 (or the pseudogene TRBV3-2) to TRBJ1-1; perhaps TRBD1 as D (5 bases). Trimming cost V 4 bases and J 1 base, with 13 bases left between them. CDR3 length: 15 residues. Germline V gives CDR1 LGHDT, CDR2 YNNKEL (reference sequence). The CDR3 spells CASSPPRGGNTEAFF. DNA of the CDR3: TGTGCCAGCAGCCCACCCCGGGGGGGGAACACTGAAGCTTTCTTT.

V usage is TRBV6-5 and J usage is TRBJ1-2; 9 bases are a match to TRBD1. The CDR3 spans 14 residues. CDR1 is MNHEY, CDR2 SVGAGI, per germline. J gave up 4 bases and V 6 bases, and 6 bases lay outside the gene matches. DNA of the CDR3: TGTGCCAGCAGACCGGGACAGGGAAGCTATGGCTACACCTTC. Translation: CASRPGQGSYGYTF.

The chain joins TRBV25-1 to TRBJ2-1; 12 nucleotides align to TRBD2. CDR1 MGHDK and CDR2 SYGVNS come from the germline V gene. After removal of 3 bases from V and 8 bases from J, the junction contained 5 bases not matched to a gene. This CDR3 spans 15 amino acids. The DNA of the CDR3 is TGTGCCAGCAGTGAGATGACTAGCGGGGGATATGAGCAGTTCTTC. Translated, it gives CASSEMTSGGYEQFF.

The chain employs TRBV6-2 or TRBV6-3 and TRBJ2-5; 9 positions agree with TRBD2. The CDR3 is 17 amino acids. V was clipped by 6 bases and J by 0 bases; unmatched bases: 11. Germline V gene data show CDR1 as MNHEY and CDR2 as SVGEGT. DNA of the CDR3: TGTGCCAGCAGCCCCAGACCGGGACTAGCTGACCAAGAGACCCAGTACTTC. This sequence encodes CASSPRPGLADQETQYF.

V gene TRBV7-9 combines with J gene TRBJ1-2, with TRBD1 matching over 7 bases. V was pared by 2 bases and J by 8 bases, with 14 bases of the junction left unmatched. CDR1 is SEHNR and CDR2 is FQNEAQ in the germline V gene (reference sequence). The CDR3 loop spans 16 amino acids. CDR3 DNA sequence: TGTGCCAGCAGCTTAACCCTTCGACAGGGCCAAGGAGGCTACACCTTC. This codes for CASSLTLRQGQGGYTF.

The CDR3 DNA reads TGTGCCAGCAGCTTAGGCAGGGGAGTCACTGAAGCTTTCTTT. It translates to CASSLGRGVTEAFF. The genes are TRBV7-9 and TRBJ1-1, with D perhaps TRBD1 (6 bases). V lost 1 base, J lost 4 bases, and 10 bases lay in between. Germline V lookup: CDR1 SEHNR, CDR2 FQNEAQ (reference sequence). The CDR3 has 14 amino acids.

The chain recombines TRBV11-2 with TRBJ1-2; D unclear. Trimming left V 1 base short and J 7 bases short, with 19 bases between. CDR3 length: 16 residues. CDR1 SGHAT and CDR2 FQNNGV come from the germline V gene. This chain's CDR3 is CASSLVRHSMIVGYTF. CDR3 bases: TGTGCCAGCAGCTTAGTGCGGCACTCAATGATCGTTGGCTACACCTTC.

V usage is TRBV23-1 and J usage is TRBJ2-5; D remains unclear. TRBV23-1 is filed as an ORF, its function uncertain. The CDR3 consists of 13 residues. The V end was cut by 6 bases, the J end by 1 base, with 9 bases between. CDR3 DNA sequence: TGCGCCAGCAGGCCCCCAGGCCAAGAGACCCAGTACTTC. Amino acids: CASRPPGQETQYF.

This clone was picked up one time. The chain is built from TRBV3-1 (or the pseudogene TRBV3-2) and TRBJ1-2; D is unresolved. Germline CDR1 reads LGHDT; CDR2 reads YNNKEL (reference sequence). This CDR3 comprises 12 residues. V lost 1 base and J 12 bases, leaving 12 bases between the germline ends. The CDR3 DNA reads as TGTGCCAGCAGCCAAGGGGCAACAGAGCACACCTTC. Translation gives CASSQGATEHTF.

In DNA form, the CDR3 reads TGTGCCAGCAGCCAAGATAAAGGGACAGGGGGTGTGGCAGATACGCAGTATTTT. It codes for CASSQDKGTGGVADTQYF. This chain connects TRBV4-2 to TRBJ2-3; the match to TRBD1 covers 11 bases. Germline CDR1 reads LGHNA; CDR2 reads YNFKEQ. The V gene end was trimmed by 0 bases and the J gene end by 4 bases; junction bases not matched to a gene: 9. This CDR3 contains 18 residues.

This rearrangement joins TRBV7-9 to TRBJ1-6; D may be TRBD1 (6 bases). The CDR3 is 14 residues long. Germline V gives CDR1 SEHNR, CDR2 FQNEAQ (reference sequence). V gave up 1 base and J gave up 10 bases, with 11 bases separating them. In DNA, the CDR3 is TGTGCCAGCAGCTTAGTCCAGGGACACTCACCCCTCCACTTT. Translation gives CASSLVQGHSPLHF.

The CDR3 region is CAWRGGLAFNEQFF. In DNA form, the CDR3 reads TGTGCCTGGAGAGGGGGACTAGCATTCAATGAGCAGTTCTTC. J is TRBJ2-1 and V is TRBV30; 9 nucleotides line up with TRBD2. This CDR3 is built from 14 residues. V was clipped by 3 bases and J by 6 bases; unmatched bases: 6. The germline CDR1 and CDR2 sequences are GTSNPN and SVGIG (reference sequence).

There are a few counts of this clone. The chain combines TRBV6-1 with TRBJ2-7, with 8 bases fitting TRBD2. The V gene end was trimmed by 0 bases and the J gene end by 3 bases; junction bases not matched to a gene: 13. The CDR3 loop spans 18 amino acids. CDR1 and CDR2 from the germline V gene are MNHNS and SASEGT. The CDR3 DNA is TGTGCCAGCAGTGAAGCTCCGGGACTAGTACTTCGGGGCTACGAGCAGTACTTC. It yields the protein CASSEAPGLVLRGYEQYF.

This rearrangement joins TRBV18 to TRBJ1-1, with D possibly TRBD1 on 5 matching bases. V lost 3 bases and J lost 3, with 11 bases in between. The CDR3 spans 14 residues. Germline V lookup: CDR1 KGHSH, CDR2 LQKENI. CDR3 nucleotide sequence: TGTGCCAGCTCACCTCGGGTAGGGGACACTGAAGCTTTCTTT. Residues: CASSPRVGDTEAFF.

The J gene is TRBJ2-7, the V gene TRBV6-1; 8 bases fit TRBD2. This CDR3 contains 17 residues. The V segment lost 0 bases and the J segment 5 bases; nucleotides outside the gene matches: 12. Per germline, CDR1 MNHNS and CDR2 SASEGT. The CDR3 DNA reads TGTGCCAGCAGTGAAGCGGGGTGGCTAGCGGGTAACGACGAGCAGTACTTC. This codes for CASSEAGWLAGNDEQYF.

The chain uses TRBV19 and TRBJ1-4; D is possibly TRBD1 (5 bases). The CDR3 spans 14 residues. Germline V lookup: CDR1 LNHDA, CDR2 SQIVND (reference sequence). V was shortened by 5 bases and J by 6 bases, with 13 bases between the two germline ends. Here the CDR3 reads CASSPKRGDEKLFF. CDR3 DNA: TGTGCCAGTAGTCCTAAACGGGGGGATGAAAAACTGTTTTTT.

The chain links TRBV18 to TRBJ1-2; weak D call: TRBD1 (5 bases). The CDR3 is 14 amino acids. Germline lookup yields CDR1 KGHSH and CDR2 LQKENI. V lost 6 bases and J lost 7, with 18 bases in between. The CDR3 bases are TGTGCCAGCTCCCCAGGCGGGGGGTCGGGTGGCTACACCTTC. The encoded protein is CASSPGGGSGGYTF.